These T cell receptor beta chains were read from a single sample in a study of cytomegalovirus exposure and HLA in healthy donors. TCRdb keeps only in-frame clones here, not all; method: immunoSEQ multiplex PCR. Counted here are about 150,000 clones, roughly 70% occurring once; the ten biggest clones make up 6% to 8.5%. Sequencing was carried out using PBMCs. These TCRs come from a man between 25 and 39 years old in good health and CMV-seronegative. The CDR3 runs from the conserved cysteine through the conserved F or W. A D gene is named only where the DNA matches it firmly. Some rows have no size entry. The others give once, few or many, or a class for an expanded clone.

>TRBJ2-7|TRBV6-5|.|TRBD2
TGTGCCAGCAGTATAACAGCGGGAGCGCCCTACGAGCAGTACTTC
CASSITAGAPYEQYF
>TRBJ1-6|TRBV9|.|.
TGTGCCAGCAGCAACGTTCAGGGAGGGGTCTCACCCCTCCACTTT
CASSNVQGGVSPLHF
>TRBJ2-1|TRBV6-4|.|.
TGTGCCAGCAGCTTGGACGGGACAACATACAATGAGCAGTTCTTC
CASSLDGTTYNEQFF
>TRBJ2-5|TRBV28|.|TRBD1
TGTGCCAGCAGTTTCGACAGGGGTAAAGAGACCCAGTACTTC
CASSFDRGKETQYF
>TRBJ2-1|TRBV27|.|TRBD2
TGTGCCAGCAGTTTAAGTGCGGGGGGCTCCTACAATGAGCAGTTCTTC
CASSLSAGGSYNEQFF
>TRBJ1-4|TRBV6-1|.|TRBD1
TGTGCCAGCAGTACCAGGGGGTTCAATGAAAAACTGTTTTTT
CASSTRGFNEKLFF
>TRBJ2-7|TRBV7-6|.|TRBD1
TGTGCCAGCAGCCCTGGACAGGGGGCCTACGAGCAGTACTTC
CASSPGQGAYEQYF
>TRBJ1-2|TRBV29-1|few|TRBD1
TGCAGCATTTGGACAGGGGGCAAGAGCTACACCTTC
CSIWTGGKSYTF
>TRBJ2-3|TRBV30|.|.
TGTGCCTGGAGTAGGTGGGGAGACACAGATACGCAGTATTTT
CAWSRWGDTDTQYF
>TRBJ1-2|TRBV11-2|few|.
TGTGCCAGCAGCTTAGAATTCGGCTATGGCTACACCTTC
CASSLEFGYGYTF
>TRBJ2-2|TRBV11-1|.|TRBD2
TGTGCCAGCAGCCTAAGGACTAGCGGGGTTGCCAGGGGCACCGGGGAGCTGTTTTTT
CASSLRTSGVARGTGELFF
>TRBJ1-3|TRBV5-1|.|.
TGCGCCAGCAGCTTGTCAGACTCTGGAAACACCATATATTTT
CASSLSDSGNTIYF
>TRBJ2-1|TRBV18|.|TRBD2
TGTGCCAGCTCACCATCAAGCGGGAGGGCAAATGAGCAGTTCTTC
CASSPSSGRANEQFF
>TRBJ2-5|TRBV5-1|once|.
TGCGCCAGCAGCTTGGACAGGGGGGGGGAGACCCAGTACTTC
CASSLDRGGETQYF
>TRBJ1-2|TRBV28|.|.
TGTGCCAGCAGCCCGAGAAACTATGGCTACACCTTC
CASSPRNYGYTF
>TRBJ2-3|TRBV28|.|TRBD2
TGTGCCAGCACCCTAGCGGGAGGGCCCGAGACAGATACGCAGTATTTT
CASTLAGGPETDTQYF
>TRBJ1-4|TRBV5-8|.|.
TGTGCCAGCAGCCCTCGACAGGCAACTAATGAAAAACTGTTTTTT
CASSPRQATNEKLFF
>TRBJ2-7|TRBV7-7|.|TRBD1
TGTGCCAGCAGCCTAAGCCCCGACAGGGGTAGCGAGCAGTACTTC
CASSLSPDRGSEQYF
>TRBJ1-3|TRBV19|.|TRBD1
TGTGCCAGTAGCACAGGGGCGGGAAACACCATATATTTT
CASSTGAGNTIYF
>TRBJ1-1|TRBV19|.|TRBD1
TGTGCCAGTACGTGGGAGAGGGGGCAGGGAGAAGCTTTCTTT
CASTWERGQGEAFF
>TRBJ1-1|TRBV5-1|once|.
TGCGCCAGCAGCTCCCAGGGGCAGGGCCTGAACACTGAAGCTTTCTTT
CASSSQGQGLNTEAFF
>TRBJ1-5|TRBV30|.|TRBD1
TGTGCCTGGAGTCCCCTCAGACAGGGGGTCAATCAGCCCCAGCATTTT
CAWSPLRQGVNQPQHF
>TRBJ1-2|TRBV2|.|TRBD1
TGTGCCAGCAGTGAGACAGGGCGCTACACCTTC
CASSETGRYTF
>TRBJ2-1|TRBV29-1|.|TRBD1
TGCAGAGCTCAGGGGGCGTATGACAATGAGCAGTTCTTC
CRAQGAYDNEQFF
>TRBJ2-7|TRBV29-1|.|TRBD2
TGCAGCGTGGGAGGGGCGGGGTCGGCGGGGCAGTACTTC
CSVGGAGSAGQYF
>TRBJ2-5|TRBV9|.|TRBD1
TGTGCCAGCAGCGTGAGACAGGGGAGAGAGACCCAGTACTTC
CASSVRQGRETQYF
>TRBJ2-7|TRBV6-5|.|TRBD1
TGTGCCAGCAGTCCGATTAGGACAGGGGTCCAAGAGCAGTACTTC
CASSPIRTGVQEQYF
>TRBJ1-2|TRBV6-5|.|TRBD1
TGTGCCAGCAGTTACTCGACCGGACAGGGGAGTATCGGCTACACCTTC
CASSYSTGQGSIGYTF
>TRBJ2-6|TRBV28|.|TRBD2
TGTGCCAGCAGCCATAGAAGCGGGAAGGGGTCTGGGGCCAACGTCCTGACTTTC
CASSHRSGKGSGANVLTF
>TRBJ2-5|TRBV7-9|.|.
TGTGCCAGCAGCTTCCAGGGCGCGGAGTCAGAGACCCAGTACTTC
CASSFQGAESETQYF
>TRBJ1-5|TRBV5-1|.|.
TGCGCCAGCAGCTTGGACGGGAATCAGCCCCAGCATTTT
CASSLDGNQPQHF
>TRBJ1-4|TRBV9|once|TRBD1
TGTGCCAGCAGCATGACAGGGATGAGTAATGAAAAACTGTTTTTT
CASSMTGMSNEKLFF
>TRBJ2-7|TRBV7-2|few|TRBD2
TGTGCCAGCAGCTTAGAGGCTAGCGGGGGCCACGAGCAGTACTTC
CASSLEASGGHEQYF